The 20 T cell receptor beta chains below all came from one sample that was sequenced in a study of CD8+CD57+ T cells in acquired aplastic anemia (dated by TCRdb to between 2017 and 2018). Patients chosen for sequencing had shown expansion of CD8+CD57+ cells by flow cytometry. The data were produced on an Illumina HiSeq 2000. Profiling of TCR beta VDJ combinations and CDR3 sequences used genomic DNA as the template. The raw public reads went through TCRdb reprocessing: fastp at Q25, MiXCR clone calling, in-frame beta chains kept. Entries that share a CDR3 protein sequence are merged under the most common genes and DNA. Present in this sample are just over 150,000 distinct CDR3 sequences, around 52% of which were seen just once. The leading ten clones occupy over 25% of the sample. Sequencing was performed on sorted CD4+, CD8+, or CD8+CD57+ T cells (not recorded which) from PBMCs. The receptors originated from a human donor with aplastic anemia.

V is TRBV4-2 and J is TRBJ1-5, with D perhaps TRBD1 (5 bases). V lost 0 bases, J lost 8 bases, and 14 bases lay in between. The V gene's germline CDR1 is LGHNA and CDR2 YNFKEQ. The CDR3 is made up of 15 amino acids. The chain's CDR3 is CASSQDGASGKPQHF. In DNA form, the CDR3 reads TGTGCCAGCAGCCAAGATGGGGCATCGGGAAAGCCCCAGCATTTT.

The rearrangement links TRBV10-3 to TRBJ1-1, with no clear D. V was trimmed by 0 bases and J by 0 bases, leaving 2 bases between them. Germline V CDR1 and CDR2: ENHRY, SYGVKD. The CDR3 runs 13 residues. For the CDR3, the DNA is TGTGCCATCAGTGAGTCGATGAACACTGAAGCTTTCTTT. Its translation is CAISESMNTEAFF.

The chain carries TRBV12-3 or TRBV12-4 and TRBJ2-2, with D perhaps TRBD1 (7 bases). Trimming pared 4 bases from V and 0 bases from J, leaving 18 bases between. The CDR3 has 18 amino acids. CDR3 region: CASSSETGTLSNTGELFF. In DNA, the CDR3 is TGTGCCAGCAGTTCGGAGACAGGGACTCTCTCGAACACCGGGGAGCTGTTTTTT.

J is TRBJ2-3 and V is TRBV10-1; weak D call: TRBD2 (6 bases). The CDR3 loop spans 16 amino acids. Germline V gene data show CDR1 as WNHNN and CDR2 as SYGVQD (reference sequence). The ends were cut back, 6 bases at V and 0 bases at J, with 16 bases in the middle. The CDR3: CASSHLSGTSTDTQYF. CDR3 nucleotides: TGCGCCAGCAGCCACCTTAGCGGAACTAGCACAGATACGCAGTATTTT.

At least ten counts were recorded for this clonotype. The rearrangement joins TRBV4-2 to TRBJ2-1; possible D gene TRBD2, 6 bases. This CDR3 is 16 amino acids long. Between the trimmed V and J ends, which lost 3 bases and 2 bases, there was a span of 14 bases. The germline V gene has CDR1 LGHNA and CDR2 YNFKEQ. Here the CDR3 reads CASSHLGEVPYNEQFF. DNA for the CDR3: TGTGCCAGCAGCCACTTGGGGGAGGTACCCTACAATGAGCAGTTCTTC.

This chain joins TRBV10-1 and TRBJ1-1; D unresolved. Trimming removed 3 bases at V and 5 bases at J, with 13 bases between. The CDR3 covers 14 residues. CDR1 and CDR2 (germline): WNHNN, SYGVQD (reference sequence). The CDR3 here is CASSETSQRTEAFF. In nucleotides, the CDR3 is TGCGCCAGCAGTGAAACCTCTCAAAGAACTGAAGCTTTCTTT.

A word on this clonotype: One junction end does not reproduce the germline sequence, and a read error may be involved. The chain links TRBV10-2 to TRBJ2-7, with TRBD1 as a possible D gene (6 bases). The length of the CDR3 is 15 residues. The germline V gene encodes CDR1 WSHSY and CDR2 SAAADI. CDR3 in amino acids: CVSTMTGWSPGEQYF. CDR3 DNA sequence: TGCGTCAGCACTATGACAGGATGGTCTCCTGGCGAGCAGTACTTC.

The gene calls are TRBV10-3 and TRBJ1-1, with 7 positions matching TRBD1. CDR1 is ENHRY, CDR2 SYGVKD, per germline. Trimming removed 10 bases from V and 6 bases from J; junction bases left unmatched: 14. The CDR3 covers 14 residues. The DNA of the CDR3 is TGTGCCAGTTCTACGGGACAGAACCTCGCTGAAGCTTTCTTT. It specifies CASSTGQNLAEAFF.

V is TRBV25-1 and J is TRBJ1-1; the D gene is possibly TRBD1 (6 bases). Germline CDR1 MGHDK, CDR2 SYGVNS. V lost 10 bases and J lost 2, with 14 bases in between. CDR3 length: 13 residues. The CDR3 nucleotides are TGTGCCACCGGGGGCAGGGATAACACTGAAGCTTTCTTT. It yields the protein CATGGRDNTEAFF.

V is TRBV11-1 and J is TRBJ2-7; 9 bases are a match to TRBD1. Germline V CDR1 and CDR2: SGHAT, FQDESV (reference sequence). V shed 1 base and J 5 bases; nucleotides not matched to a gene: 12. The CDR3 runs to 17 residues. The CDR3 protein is CASSLGFFVRQGDEQYF. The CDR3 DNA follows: TGTGCCAGCAGCTTAGGGTTTTTCGTCCGACAGGGGGACGAGCAGTACTTC.

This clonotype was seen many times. The CDR3 is CASSIDGTGTYEQYF. The CDR3, as DNA: TGTGCCAGTAGTATAGATGGGACAGGGACCTACGAGCAGTACTTC. The chain uses TRBV19 and TRBJ2-7, with 9 bases fitting TRBD1. Trimming removed 0 bases from V and 2 bases from J; junction bases left unmatched: 2. Per germline, CDR1 LNHDA and CDR2 SQIVND (reference sequence). The CDR3 totals 15 residues. Together with reference TRBV19 and TRBJ2-7, the CDR3 gives the full variable domain: DGGITQSPKYLFRKEGQNVTLSCEQNLNHDAMYWYRQDPGQGLRLIYYSQIVNDFQKGDIAEGYSVSREKKESFPLTVTSAQKNPTAFYLCASSIDGTGTYEQYFGPGTRLTVT.

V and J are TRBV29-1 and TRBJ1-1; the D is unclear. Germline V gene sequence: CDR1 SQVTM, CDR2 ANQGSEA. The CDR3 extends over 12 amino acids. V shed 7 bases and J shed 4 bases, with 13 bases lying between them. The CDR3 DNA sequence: TGCAGCGCCCTACCTGGGAGCACTGAAGCTTTCTTT. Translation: CSALPGSTEAFF.

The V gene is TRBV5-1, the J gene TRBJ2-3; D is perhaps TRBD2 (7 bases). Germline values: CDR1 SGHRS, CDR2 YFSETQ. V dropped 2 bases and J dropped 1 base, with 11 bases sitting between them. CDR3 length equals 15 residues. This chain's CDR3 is CASSFGGHGTDTQYF. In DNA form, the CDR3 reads TGCGCCAGCAGCTTCGGGGGGCACGGCACAGATACGCAGTATTTT.

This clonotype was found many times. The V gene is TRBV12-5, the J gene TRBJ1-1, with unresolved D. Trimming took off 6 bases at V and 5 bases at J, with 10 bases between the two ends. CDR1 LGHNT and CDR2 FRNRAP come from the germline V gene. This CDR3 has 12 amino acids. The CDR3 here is CASGRHTTEAFF. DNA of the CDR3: TGTGCTAGTGGACGCCACACGACTGAAGCTTTCTTT.

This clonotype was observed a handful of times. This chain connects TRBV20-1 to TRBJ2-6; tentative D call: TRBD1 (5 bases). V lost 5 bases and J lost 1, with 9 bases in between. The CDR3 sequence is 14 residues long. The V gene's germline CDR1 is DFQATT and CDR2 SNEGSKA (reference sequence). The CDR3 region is CSAWTLSGANVLTF. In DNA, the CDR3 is TGCAGTGCTTGGACACTGTCTGGGGCCAACGTCCTGACTTTC.

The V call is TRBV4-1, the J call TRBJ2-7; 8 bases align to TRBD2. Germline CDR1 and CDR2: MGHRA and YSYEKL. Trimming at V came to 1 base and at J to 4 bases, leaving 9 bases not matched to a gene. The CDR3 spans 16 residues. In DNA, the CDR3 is TGCGCCAGCAGCCAAGTAGGTCGGGGGGGCCCGTACGAGCAGTACTTC. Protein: CASSQVGRGGPYEQYF.

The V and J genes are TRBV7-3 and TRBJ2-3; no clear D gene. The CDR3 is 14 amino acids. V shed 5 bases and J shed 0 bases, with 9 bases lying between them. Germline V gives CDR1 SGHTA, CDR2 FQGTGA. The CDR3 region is CASSLRASTDTQYF. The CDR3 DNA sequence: TGTGCCAGCAGCCTTAGAGCTAGCACAGATACGCAGTATTTT.

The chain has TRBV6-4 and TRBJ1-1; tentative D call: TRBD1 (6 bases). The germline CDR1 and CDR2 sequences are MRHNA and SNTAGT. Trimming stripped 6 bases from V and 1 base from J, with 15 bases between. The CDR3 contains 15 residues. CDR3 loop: CASRNRTGQNTEAFF. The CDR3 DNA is TGTGCCAGCAGGAACCGTACGGGACAGAACACTGAAGCTTTCTTT.

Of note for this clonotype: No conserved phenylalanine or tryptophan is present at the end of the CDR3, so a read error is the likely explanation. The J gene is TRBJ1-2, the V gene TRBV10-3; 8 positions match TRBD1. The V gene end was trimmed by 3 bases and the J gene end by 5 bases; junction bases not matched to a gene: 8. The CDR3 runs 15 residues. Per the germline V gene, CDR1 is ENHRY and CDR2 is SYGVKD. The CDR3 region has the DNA TGTGCCATCAGTGAAGACAGCACAGGGGGATATGGCTACACCATC. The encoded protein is CAISEDSTGGYGYTI.

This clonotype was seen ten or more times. CDR3 region: CASSLWLHDSNQPQHF. DNA of the CDR3: TGTGCCAGCAGTTTATGGCTACACGATAGCAATCAGCCCCAGCATTTT. The gene calls are TRBV12-3 or TRBV12-4 and TRBJ1-5; D unresolved. V was clipped by 2 bases and J by 0 bases, with 11 bases between them. This CDR3 spans 16 amino acids.